The following is a T cell receptor beta chain sequence with its context. The CDR3 consists of 14 residues. V dropped 4 bases and J dropped 8; count of bases not matched to a gene: 5. Germline CDR1 is LNHDA and CDR2 is SQIVND (reference sequence). Generated by immunoSEQ multiplex PCR, the TCRdb table keeps only in-frame clones and is missing some. The data contain about 29,000 clones, around 92% of them seen just once; the ten biggest clones take up around 3.5%. The sample is drawn from a study of blood T cell repertoires in COVID-19. In the study overall: T cells, B-cell-depleted T cells, or PBMCs supplied cDNA or gDNA.

The TCR comes from a human donor in a cohort sampled during active COVID-19. The V gene is TRBV19, the J gene TRBJ1-6; 7 nucleotides line up with TRBD1. The sequenced sample was peripheral blood. Here the CDR3 DNA reads TGTGCCAGTAGTACTGGGACAGTTTATTCACCCCTCCACTTT. It specifies CASSTGTVYSPLHF.